This TCR beta chain comes out of a study of blood T cell repertoires in COVID-19. At the level of the study: The United States, Italy and Spain were the sources of the acute and convalescent COVID-19 samples. Nucleic acid was either cDNA or gDNA, and it came from T cells, B-cell-depleted T cells, or PBMCs.

As handled by the study authors: Reference gene primer amplification yielded estimated nucleated cell counts. Clones were sequenced by immunoSEQ multiplex PCR, and TCRdb holds only the in-frame ones, with some missing. The DNA was the basis for D and trimming; V, J and clone size are from that table. The table lists 160,000 or so clones, 82% of them singletons, with over 7.5% in the top ten. The CDR3 runs to 18 residues. CDR1 is SGDLS and CDR2 is YYNGEE in the germline V gene. Trimming stripped 0 bases from V and 2 bases from J, with 19 bases between. The chain couples TRBV9 to TRBJ2-3, with D possibly being TRBD2 (6 bases). This TCR was sampled from an older woman with acute or convalescent COVID-19. Sequencing used peripheral blood. CDR3 nucleotide sequence: TGTGCCAGCAGCGTAGCCCAGACCCTTAGCGGACCCACAGATACGCAGTATTTT. Protein product: CASSVAQTLSGPTDTQYF.